The clone carrying this T cell receptor beta chain showed up many times. The antigen is undetermined. This record belongs to a study of identical twins. V was pared by 0 bases and J by 1 base, with 6 bases between. Germline V gene data show CDR1 as DFQATT and CDR2 as SNEGSKA (reference sequence). The CDR3 is made up of 14 amino acids. Study outcomes and limitations: Alpha sequences that were out-of-frame and twin-shared showed an excess of low generation probability.

TCRdb called the 5' RACE reads again in MiXCR, with one record for every CDR3 protein. The sample holds 690,000 or so distinct CDR3 sequences, approximately 6.1% seen once. This chain joins TRBV20-1 and TRBJ2-2; maybe TRBD1 (5 bases). The receptor comes from a man between 18 and 35 years old in good health. Sequencing input: naive T cells sorted from blood. This CDR3 is CSARDRGNTGELFF. CDR3 DNA sequence: TGCAGTGCTAGAGATAGGGGGAACACCGGGGAGCTGTTTTTT.